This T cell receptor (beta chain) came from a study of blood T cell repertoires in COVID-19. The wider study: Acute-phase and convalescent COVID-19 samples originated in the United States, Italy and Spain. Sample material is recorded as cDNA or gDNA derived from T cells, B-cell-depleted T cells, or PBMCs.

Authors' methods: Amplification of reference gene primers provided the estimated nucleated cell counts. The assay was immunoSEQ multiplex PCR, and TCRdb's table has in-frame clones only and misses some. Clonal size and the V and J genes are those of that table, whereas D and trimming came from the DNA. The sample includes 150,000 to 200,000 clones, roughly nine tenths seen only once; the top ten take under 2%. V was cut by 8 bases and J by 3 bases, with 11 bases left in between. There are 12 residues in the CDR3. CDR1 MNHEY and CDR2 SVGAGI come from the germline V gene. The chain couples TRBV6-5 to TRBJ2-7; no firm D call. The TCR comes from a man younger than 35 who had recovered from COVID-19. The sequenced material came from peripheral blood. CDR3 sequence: CASSQVLYEQYF. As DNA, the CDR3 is TGTGCCAGCTCCCAGGTCCTCTACGAGCAGTACTTC.